The next 22 T cell receptor beta chains were all read from a single sample in a study of Ad26.COV2.S vaccination and SARS-CoV-2 variants. The data were produced by immunoSEQ multiplex PCR, yet TCRdb's version contains in-frame clones alone and is incomplete. The sample holds about 400,000 clones, about four fifths seen once. Treatment of the sample: about 20 received Ad26.COV2.S at low or high dose, single or two shots; about 5 received placebo; per-sample allocation not given. Sampling took place 63 days after the first vaccine or placebo injection. Specimen: peripheral blood, collected in a trial of Ad26.COV2.S vaccine versus placebo. The receptors were gathered from a person between 18 and 65 years old who received the Ad26.COV2.S COVID-19 vaccine or a placebo.

The V and J genes are TRBV5-8 and TRBJ2-5, with 7 nucleotides matching TRBD2. V trimming: 4 bases; J trimming: 4 bases; junction bases outside the gene matches: 10. This CDR3 is 15 amino acids long. CDR1 SGHTS and CDR2 YDEGEE come from the germline V gene. CDR3 protein: CASSIAGVATETQYF. The CDR3 DNA reads as TGTGCCAGCAGCATCGCGGGAGTCGCAACAGAGACCCAGTACTTC.

The chain links TRBV5-6 to TRBJ2-5; tentatively, D is TRBD1 (5 bases). CDR1 SGHDT and CDR2 YYEEEE come from the germline V gene. The germline V and J ends were trimmed by 5 bases and 4 bases, with 12 bases remaining between them. This CDR3 contains 13 residues. The CDR3 sequence is CASSPGMGETQYF. The CDR3 nucleotides are TGTGCCAGCAGTCCAGGGATGGGAGAGACCCAGTACTTC.

The rearrangement uses TRBV5-6 and TRBJ2-2; 9 bases match TRBD1. Looked up from germline, CDR1 is SGHDT and CDR2 is YYEEEE. The V and J ends lost 1 base and 4 bases, in that order; junction bases with no gene match: 8. The CDR3 has 17 residues. The CDR3: CASSLFTGGAGTGELFF. CDR3 bases: TGTGCCAGCAGCTTGTTCACAGGGGGCGCCGGCACCGGGGAGCTGTTTTTT.

This clone was counted a few times. This chain joins TRBV6-1 and TRBJ1-5; maybe TRBD1 (6 bases). This CDR3 comprises 14 residues. The V and J ends lost 3 bases and 3 bases respectively, with 9 bases between them. Germline CDR1 reads MNHNS; CDR2 reads SASEGT. CDR3: CASSDRGNNQPQHF. The CDR3 DNA sequence: TGTGCCAGCAGTGACAGGGGTAACAATCAGCCCCAGCATTTT.

The chain couples TRBV6-2 or TRBV6-3 to TRBJ2-3, with 7 bases identical to TRBD1. This CDR3 is built from 20 residues. Germline values: CDR1 MNHEY, CDR2 SVGEGT. V dropped 0 bases and J dropped 0; count of bases not matched to a gene: 15. Here the CDR3 reads CASSYSPISSGTVSTDTQYF. CDR3 sequence (DNA): TGTGCCAGCAGTTACTCGCCAATTTCTTCCGGGACAGTAAGCACAGATACGCAGTATTTT.

The V gene is TRBV30, the J gene TRBJ1-1; possible D gene TRBD1, 6 bases. Trimming pared 2 bases from V and 0 bases from J, leaving 10 bases between. Germline assignment: CDR1 GTSNPN and CDR2 SVGIG (reference sequence). CDR3 length equals 14 residues. CDR3 region: CAWSTGLLNTEAFF. As DNA, the CDR3 is TGTGCCTGGAGTACAGGGCTGCTGAACACTGAAGCTTTCTTT.

This sequence joins TRBV7-8 and TRBJ1-2; D remains ambiguous. The CDR3 has 14 amino acids. Germline V gene data show CDR1 as SGHVS and CDR2 as FQNEAQ. The V end lost 0 bases, the J end lost 4 bases, and 9 bases lay between the germline ends. The CDR3 DNA follows: TGTGCCAGCAGCTTAGCGCTGGGTCGCTATGGCTACACCTTC. Its translation is CASSLALGRYGYTF.

This rearrangement joins TRBV9 to TRBJ2-1, with D perhaps given as TRBD1 or TRBD2 (5 bases each). Germline loops: CDR1 SGDLS, CDR2 YYNGEE. CDR3 size: 13 residues. Between the trimmed V and J ends, which lost 6 bases and 7 bases, there was a span of 14 bases. The CDR3 DNA reads as TGTGCCAGCACCCAGGGACCTCTTAATGAGCAGTTCTTC. Its protein product is CASTQGPLNEQFF.

The rearrangement links TRBV27 to TRBJ2-7; tentatively, D is TRBD2 (6 bases). CDR1 is MNHEY and CDR2 is SMNVEV in the germline V gene (reference sequence). V lost 8 bases to trimming and J lost 4 bases, with 15 bases between them. The CDR3 runs 13 residues. The CDR3 DNA reads as TGTGCCAGCCAGTCGACGGGGGTATACGAGCAGTACTTC. Translated: CASQSTGVYEQYF.

This clone was seen only once. The chain employs TRBV7-9 and TRBJ2-7, with D perhaps TRBD1 or TRBD2 (5 bases each). V lost 2 bases to trimming and J lost 3 bases, with 11 bases between them. The germline V gene has CDR1 SEHNR and CDR2 FQNEAQ (reference sequence). The CDR3 is made up of 14 amino acids. Here the CDR3 reads CASSLTGGGYEQYF. For the CDR3, the DNA is TGTGCCAGCAGCTTAACGGGTGGGGGCTACGAGCAGTACTTC. The complete variable domain, with remaining parts taken from reference TRBV7-9 and TRBJ2-7, reads DTGVSQNPRHKITKRGQNVTFRCDPISEHNRLYWYRQTLGQGPEFLTYFQNEAQLEKSRLLSDRFSAERPKGSFSTLEIQRTEQGDSAMYLCASSLTGGGYEQYFGPGTRLTVT.

This clone was seen only once. The V and J genes are TRBV30 and TRBJ2-1, with D possibly matching TRBD2 (5 bases). Germline V gene lookup returns CDR1 GTSNPN and CDR2 SVGIG (reference sequence). The CDR3 sequence is 12 residues long. CDR3 DNA: TGTGCTGGCGCGGAGGCCTACAATGAGCAGTTCTTC. This translates into CAGAEAYNEQFF.

This clone was picked up one time. This rearrangement joins TRBV7-8 to TRBJ2-2; the match to TRBD2 covers 12 bases. CDR3 length: 18 amino acids. Unmatched junction bases numbered 13, after V lost 5 bases and J lost 6 bases. Germline assignment: CDR1 SGHVS and CDR2 FQNEAQ. CDR3 amino acids: CASSPLGLAGGLPGELFF. The CDR3 bases are TGTGCCAGCAGCCCCCTCGGCCTAGCGGGGGGGCTTCCCGGGGAGCTGTTTTTT.

The CDR3 sequence: CASPPYEQYF. The CDR3 coding sequence is TGTGCCAGCCCCCCCTACGAGCAGTACTTC. The rearrangement links TRBV27 to TRBJ2-7; D unclear. Trimming shortened V by 8 bases and J by 2 bases, and 4 bases separated the two germline ends. CDR1 and CDR2 (germline): MNHEY, SMNVEV (reference sequence). The length of the CDR3 is 10 residues.

The gene calls are TRBV3-1 (or the pseudogene TRBV3-2) and TRBJ1-1; D is uncertain. The CDR3 contains 13 residues. V was shortened by 4 bases and J by 3 bases, with 9 bases between the two germline ends. CDR1 and CDR2 (germline): LGHDT, YNNKEL (reference sequence). CDR3 sequence reads: CASSPLHHTEAFF. The CDR3 region has the DNA TGTGCCAGCAGCCCTTTACACCACACTGAAGCTTTCTTT.

The chain combines TRBV7-8 with TRBJ1-4; maybe TRBD1 (6 bases). The CDR3 contains 15 residues. The V gene's germline CDR1 is SGHVS and CDR2 FQNEAQ. Trimming shortened V by 1 base and J by 8 bases, and 14 bases separated the two germline ends. The CDR3 loop reads CASSLGGGASEKLFF. For the CDR3, the DNA is TGTGCCAGCAGCTTAGGAGGGGGGGCAAGCGAAAAACTGTTTTTT.

The rearrangement uses TRBV5-4 and TRBJ2-1; TRBD2 is a possible D gene (5 bases). Trimming shortened V by 4 bases and J by 6 bases, and 23 bases separated the two germline ends. Germline CDR1 is SGHNT and CDR2 is YYREEE (reference sequence). This CDR3 spans 17 amino acids. The CDR3 DNA follows: TGTGCCAGCAGCCTCCTCGGAGGAGCGGCTTATTCCAATGAGCAGTTCTTC. Encoded protein: CASSLLGGAAYSNEQFF.

CDR3 residues: CASSYPLLAGGQETQYF. The CDR3 DNA reads TGTGCCAGCAGTTACCCTCTGCTAGCGGGAGGCCAAGAGACCCAGTACTTC. V is TRBV6-2 or TRBV6-3 and J is TRBJ2-5; 11 bases agree with TRBD2. The CDR3 runs 17 residues. Germline V CDR1 and CDR2: MNHEY, SVGEGT. The ends lost 2 bases at V and 1 base at J; junction bases unmatched: 6.

V usage is TRBV7-3 and J usage is TRBJ1-2; weak D call: TRBD1 (6 bases). Germline V CDR1 and CDR2: SGHTA, FQGTGA. V shed 2 bases and J shed 4 bases, with 8 bases lying between them. The CDR3 is made up of 13 amino acids. For the CDR3, the DNA is TGTGCCAGCAGCTTATTGGGGGCCTATGGCTACACCTTC. Protein sequence: CASSLLGAYGYTF.

This rearrangement joins TRBV15 to TRBJ2-3, with a possible D match to TRBD2 (7 bases). The V gene's germline CDR1 is LNHNV and CDR2 YYDKDF (reference sequence). The CDR3 has 15 residues. The V end lost 5 bases, the J end lost 5 bases, and 17 bases lay between the germline ends. The chain's CDR3 is CATSPGGGALDTQYF. The CDR3 DNA reads TGTGCCACCAGCCCTGGAGGGGGGGCCTTAGATACGCAGTATTTT.

The J gene is TRBJ2-7, the V gene TRBV15, with D perhaps TRBD2 (6 bases). Trimming shortened V by 0 bases and J by 0 bases, and 6 bases separated the two germline ends. The germline gives CDR1 LNHNV, CDR2 YYDKDF (reference sequence). The CDR3 is 14 residues long. The CDR3 bases are TGTGCCACCAGCAGAGAGGAGGGCTCCTACGAGCAGTACTTC. Amino acid sequence: CATSREEGSYEQYF.

The gene calls are TRBV5-8 and TRBJ1-4; no definite D call. CDR3 length: 13 amino acids. Germline V gives CDR1 SGHTS, CDR2 YDEGEE. V dropped 9 bases and J dropped 0 bases, with 9 bases sitting between them. In DNA form, the CDR3 reads TGTGCCAACGGGCCGGCAACTAATGAAAAACTGTTTTTT. It is translated as CANGPATNEKLFF. Full variable domain (remainder filled in from reference TRBV5-8 and TRBJ1-4): EAGVTQSPTHLIKTRGQQATLRCSPISGHTSVYWYQQALGLGLQFLLWYDEGEERNRGNFPPRFSGRQFPNYSSELNVNALELEDSALYLCANGPATNEKLFFGSGTQLSVL.

The V gene is TRBV6-2 or TRBV6-3, the J gene TRBJ2-2, with TRBD1 identical over 7 bases. The CDR3 contains 14 residues. The junction had 8 bases not matched to a gene; V was cut back by 6 bases and J by 7 bases. Germline lookup yields CDR1 MNHEY and CDR2 SVGEGT. In DNA, the CDR3 is TGTGCCAGCAGCCAAGACAGGGTCGGCGGGGAGCTGTTTTTT. Translation gives CASSQDRVGGELFF.